The next 17 T cell receptor beta chains were all read from a single sample in a study of blood T cell repertoires in COVID-19 (dated by TCRdb to between 2020 and 2021). The library was generated by the immunoSEQ multiplex PCR assay. In TCRdb, the immuneACCESS table is reduced to in-frame sequences with V and J assigned. These tables do not hold every clone; where another copy was compared, an unresolved V gene accounts for under half, and the others remain unexplained. This sample is represented by around 42,000 clones; about 70% of them were singletons. The top ten constitute 8.5% to 9% of the sample. Sequencing was carried out using peripheral blood. These receptors all come from a man aged 65 to 85 with active or convalescent COVID-19.

The chain carries TRBV19 and TRBJ2-5, with 8 bases matching TRBD2. The ends lost 5 bases at V and 7 bases at J; junction bases unmatched: 9. The CDR3 covers 14 residues. Germline values: CDR1 LNHDA, CDR2 SQIVND (reference sequence). CDR3 coding DNA: TGTGCCAGTAGTGCCTCCCCGGGAGGGGGGACCCAGTACTTC. Translated, it gives CASSASPGGGTQYF. Using reference TRBV19 and TRBJ2-5 for the parts outside the CDR3, the full variable domain is DGGITQSPKYLFRKEGQNVTLSCEQNLNHDAMYWYRQDPGQGLRLIYYSQIVNDFQKGDIAEGYSVSREKKESFPLTVTSAQKNPTAFYLCASSASPGGGTQYFGPGTRLLVL.

The CDR3 sequence is CASSRRVGTSGGPNTGELFF. DNA of the CDR3: TGTGCCAGCAGCCGGAGGGTCGGGACTAGCGGGGGACCGAACACCGGGGAGCTGTTTTTT. The chain combines TRBV27 with TRBJ2-2; TRBD2 matches at 14 bases. Per the germline V gene, CDR1 is MNHEY and CDR2 is SMNVEV (reference sequence). Trimming removed 6 bases from V and 0 bases from J; junction bases left unmatched: 12. This CDR3 region has 20 residues.

As regards this clone: At one end, the junction sequence differs from germline, possibly due to a read error. The chain is built from TRBV5-1 and TRBJ2-1; D is undetermined. The CDR3 is 13 amino acids. Per the germline V gene, CDR1 is SGHRS and CDR2 is YFSETQ. The DNA for the CDR3 is TGCGCCAGCAGTTTGGTAACCTACAATGAGCAGTTCTTC. This gives the protein CASSLVTYNEQFF.

This rearrangement joins TRBV2 to TRBJ1-4; perhaps TRBD1 as D (5 bases). Deletions cut 8 bases from V and 5 bases from J, with 12 bases between. CDR1 is SNHLY, CDR2 FYNNEI, per germline. CDR3 length: 13 amino acids. CDR3 bases: TGTGCCAGCGAAGGGGAGGGGAATGAAAAACTGTTTTTT. Amino acid sequence: CASEGEGNEKLFF.

The rearrangement links TRBV5-1 to TRBJ2-1; tentatively, D is TRBD1 (6 bases). The germline gives CDR1 SGHRS, CDR2 YFSETQ. The CDR3 spans 13 residues. Between the trimmed V and J ends, which lost 4 bases and 9 bases, there was a span of 14 bases. The CDR3 protein is CASSKQGSTEQFF. The CDR3 nucleotides are TGCGCCAGCAGCAAACAGGGATCGACTGAGCAGTTCTTC.

V usage is TRBV10-1 and J usage is TRBJ1-1; 8 bases match TRBD1. Germline V lookup: CDR1 WNHNN, CDR2 SYGVQD (reference sequence). There are 14 residues in the CDR3. The ends lost 6 bases at V and 0 bases at J; junction bases unmatched: 3. CDR3 DNA sequence: TGCGCCAGCAGGGCAGGGGGCCTGAACACTGAAGCTTTCTTT. This codes for CASRAGGLNTEAFF.

The rearrangement uses TRBV2 and TRBJ1-6; 8 positions match TRBD1. The ends lost 8 bases at V and 13 bases at J; junction bases unmatched: 10. There are 13 residues in the CDR3. The germline V gene encodes CDR1 SNHLY and CDR2 FYNNEI. The chain's CDR3 is CASGSGQGRPLHF. CDR3 DNA: TGTGCCAGCGGATCCGGACAGGGAAGGCCCCTCCACTTT.

This chain joins TRBV27 and TRBJ2-2, with D perhaps TRBD1 (6 bases). CDR1 is MNHEY, CDR2 SMNVEV, per germline (reference sequence). CDR3 size: 16 residues. Trimming removed 7 bases from V and 3 bases from J, with 18 bases in between. DNA of the CDR3: TGTGCCAGCACCACCTTTTCAGGGGTAGACACCGGGGAGCTGTTTTTT. It is translated as CASTTFSGVDTGELFF.

In this sample, this clone is medium-sized. The V and J genes are TRBV24-1 and TRBJ2-2; 7 nucleotides align to TRBD1. The germline V gene has CDR1 KGHDR and CDR2 SFDVKD. The CDR3 totals 15 residues. V lost 5 bases to trimming and J lost 7 bases; unmatched junction nucleotides: 9. CDR3 sequence: CATSAADRSGGELFF. The CDR3 DNA reads as TGTGCCACCAGTGCCGCGGACAGGTCCGGCGGGGAGCTGTTTTTT.

V gene TRBV29-1 combines with J gene TRBJ1-6, with D maybe TRBD1 (5 bases). With 4 bases removed from V and 6 bases from J, the gap between germline ends came to 16 bases. Germline V gene sequence: CDR1 SQVTM, CDR2 ANQGSEA. This CDR3 spans 15 amino acids. CDR3 loop: CSVVGRQRFNSPLHF. CDR3 coding DNA: TGCAGCGTTGTCGGCCGACAGCGCTTTAATTCACCCCTCCACTTT.

The V gene is TRBV7-9, the J gene TRBJ2-3, with 10 bases identical to TRBD2. This CDR3 is built from 17 residues. With V trimmed by 2 bases and J by 0 bases, 5 bases remained unmatched. Germline V CDR1 and CDR2: SEHNR, FQNEAQ (reference sequence). The CDR3 DNA follows: TGTGCCAGCAGCTTACTACTAGCGGGGAAAAGCACAGATACGCAGTATTTT. Translated: CASSLLLAGKSTDTQYF.

This clone appeared a few times. This sequence joins TRBV3-1 (or the pseudogene TRBV3-2) and TRBJ1-5, with D tentatively TRBD1 (5 bases). Trimming removed 0 bases from V and 6 bases from J, with 12 bases in between. The CDR3 runs 15 residues. CDR1 is LGHDT and CDR2 is YNNKEL in the germline V gene (reference sequence). CDR3 nucleotides: TGTGCCAGCAGCCAAGATGGGACTGGCCGTCAGCCCCAGCATTTT. Protein product: CASSQDGTGRQPQHF.

The chain uses TRBV28 and TRBJ2-2; D gene unclear. The V end lost 5 bases, the J end lost 6 bases, and 10 bases lay between the germline ends. The CDR3 loop spans 13 amino acids. Germline lookup yields CDR1 MDHEN and CDR2 SYDVKM. DNA of the CDR3: TGTGCCAGCAGTCCTAAACCTCCCGGGGAGCTGTTTTTT. Protein product: CASSPKPPGELFF.

The chain carries TRBV12-2 and TRBJ2-1; TRBD2, the table's D call, was not compared with the DNA. TRBV12-2 constitutes a pseudogene. The CDR3 totals 17 residues. CDR3 DNA sequence: TGTGCAAGTCGCTTAGAAGTTAGCTCGAGCTCCTACAATGAGCAGTTCTTC. Translation gives CASRLEVSSSSYNEQFF.

The chain links TRBV11-3 to TRBJ2-1; 13 bases are shared with TRBD2. Germline V gene data show CDR1 as SGHNT and CDR2 as YENEEA. Trimming at V came to 4 bases and at J to 9 bases, leaving 6 bases not matched to a gene. This CDR3 has 15 amino acids. The CDR3 is CASSSLAGGRGEQFF. The CDR3 DNA reads TGTGCCAGCAGCTCACTAGCGGGGGGGCGGGGTGAGCAGTTCTTC. The variable domain in full, with the rest retrieved from reference TRBV11-3 and TRBJ2-1, is EAGVVQSPRYKIIEKKQPVAFWCNPISGHNTLYWYLQNLGQGPELLIRYENEEAVDDSQLPKDRFSAERLKGVDSTLKIQPAELGDSAVYLCASSSLAGGRGEQFFGPGTRLTVL.

V is TRBV7-6 and J is TRBJ2-2; D remains ambiguous. CDR1 is SGHVS, CDR2 FNYEAQ, per germline. Deletions cut 2 bases from V and 3 bases from J, with 10 bases between. CDR3 length: 15 amino acids. CDR3: CASSLMAVDTGELFF. CDR3 sequence (DNA): TGTGCCAGCAGCTTAATGGCGGTGGACACCGGGGAGCTGTTTTTT. Together with reference TRBV7-6 and TRBJ2-2, the CDR3 gives the full variable domain: GAGVSQSPRYKVTKRGQDVALRCDPISGHVSLYWYRQALGQGPEFLTYFNYEAQQDKSGLPNDRFSAERPEGSISTLTIQRTEQRDSAMYRCASSLMAVDTGELFFGEGSRLTVL.

The rearrangement links TRBV4-1 to TRBJ2-1, with a weak D call TRBD1 (6 bases). Looked up from germline, CDR1 is MGHRA and CDR2 is YSYEKL. V lost 1 base, J lost 6 bases, and 13 bases lay in between. This CDR3 is built from 15 residues. The DNA for the CDR3 is TGCGCCAGCAGCCAAGTCACAGGACAGTCCAATGAGCAGTTCTTC. This translates into CASSQVTGQSNEQFF.